This T cell receptor beta chain is drawn from a study of control samples from healthy donors and cancer patients. This clone was recorded once. The data were produced by immunoSEQ multiplex PCR, yet TCRdb's version contains in-frame clones alone and is incomplete. The sample holds 25,000 to 35,000 clones, approximately 87% seen once. The CDR3 consists of 12 residues. Germline values: CDR1 MDHEN, CDR2 SYDVKM. V dropped 8 bases and J dropped 8; count of bases not matched to a gene: 7. The clonotype originates from a woman in her 40s with lung cancer. The material sequenced was PBMCs. The chain employs TRBV28 and TRBJ1-2, with 8 bases identical to TRBD1. The CDR3 here is CASGDRGGGYTF. For the CDR3, the DNA is TGTGCCAGCGGCGACAGGGGTGGGGGCTACACCTTC.